This is a list of T cell receptor beta chains from one sample in a study of regulatory T cells in long-lasting Graves disease. TCRdb independently ran MiXCR on the multiplex PCR reads; one entry per CDR3 protein. Of about 300,000 distinct CDR3 sequences listed, approximately 20% are singletons. The material was peripheral blood mononuclear cells (PBMCs), obtained at new diagnosis, from a patient treated with antithyroid drugs. The receptors stem from a female donor with Graves disease. Each CDR3 is given without its conserved first and last residue. Where a row states a size, it is once, few, many or the class of an expanded clone; other rows omit it.

TRBJ2-1 TRBV6-2/TRBV6-3 many ASIRDDEQF
TRBJ2-3 TRBV5-6 many ASSSASRVYTDTQY
TRBJ2-5 TRBV5-4 many ASTQTSGPQETQY
TRBJ2-1 TRBV12-3/TRBV12-4 many ASSPRGGTGDIEQF
TRBJ2-2 TRBV5-1 many ASSLLRANTGELF
TRBJ2-5 TRBV9 many ASSVGGSGSRETQY
TRBJ2-5 TRBV11-3 many ASSIEPGQGGETQY
TRBJ2-7 TRBV29-1 - SVRGAFSYEQY
TRBJ2-5 TRBV24-1 many ATSDPQTGGETQY
TRBJ2-1 TRBV7-2 - ASSAHPRTSGYNEQF
TRBJ2-6 TRBV27 medium-sized ASSQSSSVSGANVLT
TRBJ1-1 TRBV7-8 many ASSFDLTEAF
TRBJ2-1 TRBV6-6 - ASSYSSPEAYEQF
TRBJ2-1 TRBV29-1 many SVYSQSYNEQF
TRBJ2-5 TRBV27 many ASSFLRNGTQY
TRBJ2-1 TRBV28 many ASSLGPTNEQF
TRBJ1-1 TRBV19 - ASSIEWATNTEAF
TRBJ2-1 TRBV30 many AWSVKTEQF